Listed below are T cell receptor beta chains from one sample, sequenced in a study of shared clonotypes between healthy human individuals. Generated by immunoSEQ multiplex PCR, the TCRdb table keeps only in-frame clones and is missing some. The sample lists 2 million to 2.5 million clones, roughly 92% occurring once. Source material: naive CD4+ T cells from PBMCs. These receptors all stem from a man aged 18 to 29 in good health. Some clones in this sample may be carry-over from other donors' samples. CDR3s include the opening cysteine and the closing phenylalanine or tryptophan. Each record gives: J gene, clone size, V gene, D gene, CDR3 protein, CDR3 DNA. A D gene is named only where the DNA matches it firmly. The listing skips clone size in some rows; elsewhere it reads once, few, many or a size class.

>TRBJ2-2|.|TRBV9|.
CASSALATNTGELFF
TGTGCCAGCAGCGCGCTAGCGACGAACACCGGGGAGCTGTTTTTT
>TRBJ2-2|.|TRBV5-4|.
CASSLSPHTGELFF
TGTGCCAGCAGCTTATCACCTCACACCGGGGAGCTGTTTTTT
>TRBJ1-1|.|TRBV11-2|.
CASSLEGRGKAFF
TGTGCCAGCAGCTTAGAAGGCCGAGGGAAAGCTTTCTTT
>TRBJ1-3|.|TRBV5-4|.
CASSLGPSVGNTIYF
TGTGCCAGCAGCTTGGGACCTAGCGTTGGAAACACCATATATTTT
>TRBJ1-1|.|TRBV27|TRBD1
CASSLQGAGLKNTEAFF
TGTGCCAGCAGTTTACAGGGGGCAGGGCTCAAAAACACTGAAGCTTTCTTT
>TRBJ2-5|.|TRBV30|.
CAWRLVETQYF
TGTGCCTGGAGGTTAGTGGAGACCCAGTACTTC
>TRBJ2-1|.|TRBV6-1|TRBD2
CASSPRVSGRGQFF
TGTGCCAGCAGTCCACGGGTTAGCGGGAGAGGGCAGTTCTTC
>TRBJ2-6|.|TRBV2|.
CASVGAGAGGANVLTF
TGTGCCAGCGTGGGGGCCGGAGCTGGAGGGGCCAACGTCCTGACTTTC
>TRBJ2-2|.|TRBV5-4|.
CASSPTGPNTGELFF
TGTGCCAGCAGCCCAACAGGGCCGAACACCGGGGAGCTGTTTTTT
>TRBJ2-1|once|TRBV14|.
CASSPFGLARSNEQFF
TGTGCCAGCAGCCCGTTCGGGCTAGCCCGGTCCAATGAGCAGTTCTTC
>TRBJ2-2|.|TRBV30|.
CAWSPGVGSGELFF
TGTGCCTGGAGTCCAGGGGTAGGGTCCGGGGAGCTGTTTTTT
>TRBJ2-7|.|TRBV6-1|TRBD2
CASRSSGIGGYEQYF
TGTGCCAGCAGAAGTAGCGGGATTGGGGGCTACGAGCAGTACTTC
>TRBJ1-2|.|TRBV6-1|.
CASSPGENYGYTF
TGTGCCAGCAGTCCGGGGGAGAACTATGGCTACACCTTC
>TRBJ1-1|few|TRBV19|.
CASSIAGDTEAFF
TGTGCCAGTAGTATAGCTGGAGACACTGAAGCTTTCTTT
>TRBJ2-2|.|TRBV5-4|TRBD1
CASRPQGGAAGELFF
TGTGCCAGCAGACCACAGGGGGGTGCCGCCGGGGAGCTGTTTTTT
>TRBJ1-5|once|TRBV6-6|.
CASSYDPQPQHF
TGTGCCAGCAGTTACGATCCCCAGCCCCAGCATTTT
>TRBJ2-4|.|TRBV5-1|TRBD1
CASRFTGGQQNIQYF
TGCGCCAGCAGGTTCACAGGGGGTCAGCAAAACATTCAGTACTTC
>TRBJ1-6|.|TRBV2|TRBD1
CASSESGTAHNSPLHF
TGTGCCAGCAGTGAATCCGGGACAGCCCATAATTCACCCCTCCACTTT
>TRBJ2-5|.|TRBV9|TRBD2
CASSGTSGRVLETQYF
TGTGCCAGCAGCGGTACTAGCGGGAGGGTTCTTGAGACCCAGTACTTC
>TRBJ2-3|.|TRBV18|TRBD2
CASSFGTSGTTDTQYF
TGTGCCAGCTCCTTCGGGACTAGCGGGACAACAGATACGCAGTATTTT
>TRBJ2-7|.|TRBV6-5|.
CASRAPGPTTYEQYF
TGTGCCAGCAGGGCTCCGGGTCCAACTACCTACGAGCAGTACTTC
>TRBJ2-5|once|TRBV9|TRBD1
CASSVATGAETQYF
TGTGCCAGCAGCGTTGCTACAGGGGCGGAGACCCAGTACTTC
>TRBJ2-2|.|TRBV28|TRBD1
CASSDRGGFGELFF
TGTGCCAGTTCGGACAGGGGGGGATTCGGGGAGCTGTTTTTT
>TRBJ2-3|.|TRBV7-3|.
CASSWKSTDTQYF
TGTGCCAGCAGCTGGAAGAGTACAGATACGCAGTATTTT
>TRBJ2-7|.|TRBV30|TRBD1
CAWSPDRGYEQYF
TGTGCCTGGAGTCCGGACAGGGGCTACGAGCAGTACTTC
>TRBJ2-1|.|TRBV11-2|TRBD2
CASSSWRASGTGNEQFF
TGTGCCAGCAGCTCATGGAGGGCCAGCGGGACGGGCAATGAGCAGTTCTTC
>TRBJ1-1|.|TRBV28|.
CASSPTRNTEAFF
TGTGCCAGCAGCCCTACCCGGAACACTGAAGCTTTCTTT